One sample yielded the 29 T cell receptor beta chains listed below, sequenced in a study of blood T cell repertoires in COVID-19. Sequencing used immunoSEQ multiplex PCR; TCRdb keeps in-frame clones, though not all of them. The sample carries fewer than 250,000 clones, approximately 86% recorded once. The sequenced sample consisted of peripheral blood. These receptors were obtained from a man aged 35-49 years with acute or convalescent COVID-19.

CDR3 sequence reads: CASSYRGPYEQYF. The CDR3 nucleotides read TGTGCCAGCAGTTACAGGGGGCCTTACGAGCAGTACTTC. The genes are TRBV27 and TRBJ2-7; 9 bases agree with TRBD1. Germline V CDR1 and CDR2: MNHEY, SMNVEV (reference sequence). The J segment lost 4 bases and the V segment lost 4 bases, leaving 2 bases of the junction unmatched. CDR3 length: 13 residues.

The rearrangement links TRBV7-2 to TRBJ2-7; no definite D call. The CDR3 extends over 15 amino acids. V was clipped by 2 bases and J by 0 bases, with 11 bases between them. The germline V gene encodes CDR1 SGHTA and CDR2 FQGNSA. The CDR3, as DNA: TGTGCCAGCAGCTTAAAGGTTAGCAGCTCCTACGAGCAGTACTTC. Protein sequence: CASSLKVSSSYEQYF. Based on the CDR3 plus reference TRBV7-2 and TRBJ2-7, the full variable domain is GAGVSQSPSNKVTEKGKDVELRCDPISGHTALYWYRQSLGQGLEFLIYFQGNSAPDKSGLPSDRFSAERTGGSVSTLTIQRTQQEDSAVYLCASSLKVSSSYEQYFGPGTRLTVT.

The chain recombines TRBV9 with TRBJ1-3; 7 bases line up with TRBD1. The CDR3 is 16 amino acids. J gave up 3 bases and V 0 bases, and 6 bases lay outside the gene matches. Germline CDR1 SGDLS, CDR2 YYNGEE. In DNA form, the CDR3 reads TGTGCCAGCAGCGTAGTGTCACAGGGGTTTGGAAACACCATATATTTT. This translates into CASSVVSQGFGNTIYF. Supplemented by reference TRBV9 and TRBJ1-3, the full variable domain reads DSGVTQTPKHLITATGQRVTLRCSPRSGDLSVYWYQQSLDQGLQFLIQYYNGEERAKGNILERFSAQQFPDLHSELNLSSLELGDSALYFCASSVVSQGFGNTIYFGEGSWLTVV.

The chain combines TRBV27 with TRBJ2-7, with 12 bases aligning to TRBD1. The CDR3 consists of 15 residues. The J segment lost 6 bases and the V segment lost 6 bases, leaving 9 bases of the junction unmatched. In germline, CDR1 is MNHEY, CDR2 SMNVEV (reference sequence). The CDR3 is CASSPRDRGPGEQYF. CDR3 nucleotides: TGTGCCAGCAGCCCCCGGGACAGGGGGCCAGGCGAGCAGTACTTC.

V and J are TRBV7-9 and TRBJ2-2; 10 positions match TRBD1. J gave up 1 base and V 0 bases, and 2 bases lay outside the gene matches. CDR1 SEHNR and CDR2 FQNEAQ come from the germline V gene (reference sequence). The CDR3 is made up of 17 amino acids. The CDR3 reads CASSLAGTGENTGELFF. The CDR3 bases are TGTGCCAGCAGCTTAGCTGGGACAGGGGAGAACACCGGGGAGCTGTTTTTT.

Points on this clone: A junction end diverges from the germline sequence, so it may reflect a read error. The chain recombines TRBV7-7 with TRBJ1-4; D is undetermined. The V gene's germline CDR1 is SSHAT and CDR2 FNYEAQ (reference sequence). The CDR3 contains 15 residues. The CDR3 sequence: CASSQHGILNEKLFF. The CDR3 DNA reads TGTGCTAGCAGCCAACACGGGATACTTAATGAAAAACTGTTTTTT.

This clone is a singleton in its sample. The chain joins TRBV6-2 or TRBV6-3 to TRBJ1-2, with 9 nucleotides matching TRBD1. Trimming cost V 5 bases and J 4 bases; bases outside gene matches: 5. Germline V gene sequence: CDR1 MNHEY, CDR2 SVGEGT. The CDR3 runs to 14 residues. CDR3 nucleotide sequence: TGTGCCAGCAGTCCGACAGGGGGTGGCTATGGCTACACCTTC. Translated, it gives CASSPTGGGYGYTF.

This sequence joins TRBV25-1 and TRBJ2-7, with 8 bases lining up with TRBD2. The CDR3 sequence is 15 residues long. Germline trimming cut 1 base from V and 2 bases from J; bases unmatched to any gene: 4. The germline V gene encodes CDR1 MGHDK and CDR2 SYGVNS. The CDR3 DNA reads TGTGCCAGCAGTGAATTGGGCGGGGGGACCTACGAGCAGTACTTC. Its translation is CASSELGGGTYEQYF.

V gene TRBV7-9 combines with J gene TRBJ1-2; no firm D call. The V and J ends lost 7 bases and 2 bases respectively, with 11 bases between them. Germline V gene data show CDR1 as SEHNR and CDR2 as FQNEAQ (reference sequence). This CDR3 has 13 amino acids. The CDR3 DNA reads as TGTGCCAGCACGCCAGGCACCAACTATGGCTACACCTTC. Its translation: CASTPGTNYGYTF.

The CDR3 nucleotides read TGTGCCAGCTCACCACCAAGGGACAGCACAAAGAGGAACACTGAAGCTTTCTTT. This sequence encodes CASSPPRDSTKRNTEAFF. The chain combines TRBV18 with TRBJ1-1; TRBD1 agrees at 7 bases. In germline, CDR1 is KGHSH, CDR2 LQKENI. V lost 0 bases and J lost 1; bases outside the gene matches: 11. The length of the CDR3 is 18 residues. Looking up the rest from reference TRBV18 and TRBJ1-1 gives the full variable domain: NAGVMQNPRHLVRRRGQEARLRCSPMKGHSHVYWYRQLPEEGLKFMVYLQKENIIDESGMPKERFSAEFPKEGPSILRIQQVVRGDSAAYFCASSPPRDSTKRNTEAFFGQGTRLTVV.

V gene TRBV7-2 combines with J gene TRBJ2-1; 7 nucleotides agree with TRBD2. Germline V gene lookup returns CDR1 SGHTA and CDR2 FQGNSA. Germline trimming cut 5 bases from V and 7 bases from J; bases unmatched to any gene: 11. The CDR3 is 15 amino acids. As DNA, the CDR3 is TGTGCCAGCAGCGATATAGCGGGTCCCGAGAATGAGCAGTTCTTC. Its translation: CASSDIAGPENEQFF.

V usage is TRBV5-5 and J usage is TRBJ1-6; tentatively, D is TRBD1 (5 bases). This CDR3 has 16 amino acids. CDR1 is SGHKS and CDR2 is YYEKEE in the germline V gene (reference sequence). V shed 4 bases and J shed 8 bases, with 19 bases lying between them. The CDR3 spells CASSPTSARVYSPLHF. The CDR3 bases are TGTGCCAGCAGCCCCACTTCGGCCAGGGTTTATTCACCCCTCCACTTT.

This clone was seen only a few times. The rearrangement joins TRBV24-1 to TRBJ1-6; TRBD1 matches at 7 bases. The junction had 10 bases not matched to a gene; V was cut back by 11 bases and J by 4 bases. Germline V gene sequence: CDR1 KGHDR, CDR2 SFDVKD. This CDR3 spans 15 amino acids. This CDR3 is CARQGRGTYNSPLHF. CDR3 coding DNA: TGTGCCAGACAGGGCAGGGGAACGTATAATTCACCCCTCCACTTT.

J is TRBJ2-1 and V is TRBV6-5; TRBD1 matches 8 bases. Germline V gene data show CDR1 as MNHEY and CDR2 as SVGAGI. The CDR3 extends over 15 amino acids. Trimming cost V 5 bases and J 1 base; bases outside gene matches: 4. CDR3 nucleotide sequence: TGTGCCAGCAGTCTGACAGGGGAATCCTACAATGAGCAGTTCTTC. It specifies CASSLTGESYNEQFF.

CDR3 protein: CASSGAGRPYEQYF. In DNA form, the CDR3 reads TGTGCCAGCAGTGGTGCAGGGAGGCCCTACGAGCAGTACTTC. The chain recombines TRBV2 with TRBJ2-7; the D gene is possibly TRBD2 (6 bases). Germline V CDR1 and CDR2: SNHLY, FYNNEI. V dropped 4 bases and J dropped 2 bases, with 12 bases sitting between them. CDR3 length: 14 amino acids.

The rearrangement joins TRBV27 to TRBJ2-5; 7 bases map to TRBD2. CDR3 length equals 15 residues. Germline V gene data show CDR1 as MNHEY and CDR2 as SMNVEV (reference sequence). Losses at the gene ends were 5 bases for V and 13 bases for J; bases not matched to a gene: 19. CDR3 loop: CASSRSPGLEHDRYF. CDR3 in DNA: TGTGCCAGCAGTAGGTCCCCTGGACTAGAGCACGACAGGTACTTC.

The V and J genes are TRBV6-5 and TRBJ2-2, with 9 bases fitting TRBD1. J was trimmed by 2 bases and V by 6 bases; bases with no gene match: 4. CDR3 length: 15 amino acids. Germline-derived CDR1 and CDR2 are MNHEY and SVGAGI. CDR3 sequence reads: CASRPGQGNTGELFF. Written as DNA, the CDR3 is TGTGCCAGCAGACCGGGACAGGGTAACACCGGGGAGCTGTTTTTT.

This sequence joins TRBV27 and TRBJ2-3; 14 positions match TRBD2. V lost 5 bases and J lost 5; bases outside the gene matches: 3. CDR3 length equals 15 residues. Germline V gives CDR1 MNHEY, CDR2 SMNVEV (reference sequence). The chain's CDR3 is CASSGLAGGEDTQYF. The CDR3 nucleotides read TGTGCCAGCAGTGGACTAGCGGGAGGTGAAGATACGCAGTATTTT.

The rearrangement uses TRBV6-2 or TRBV6-3 and TRBJ1-6; D is unclear. Between the trimmed V and J ends, which lost 3 bases and 7 bases, there was a span of 10 bases. Germline values: CDR1 MNHEY, CDR2 SVGEGT. The CDR3 is made up of 14 amino acids. The CDR3 sequence is CASSYQTGNSPLHF. CDR3 sequence (DNA): TGTGCCAGCAGTTATCAAACGGGAAATTCACCCCTCCACTTT.

V is TRBV7-8 and J is TRBJ1-1; the D is unclear. CDR3 size: 15 residues. Germline V CDR1 and CDR2: SGHVS, FQNEAQ. Trimming left V 6 bases short and J 6 bases short, with 20 bases between. CDR3: CASRKEGSLDAEAFF. The CDR3 coding sequence is TGTGCCAGCAGAAAAGAGGGCTCCTTGGACGCTGAAGCTTTCTTT.

This chain uses TRBV6-2 or TRBV6-3 with TRBJ2-7; TRBD2 might be the D (6 bases). Germline V gene data show CDR1 as MNHEY and CDR2 as SVGEGT. CDR3 length equals 14 residues. V lost 1 base, J lost 5 bases, and 12 bases lay in between. The chain's CDR3 is CASSYLGPGDEQYF. The CDR3 DNA sequence: TGTGCCAGCAGTTACTTGGGACCGGGGGACGAGCAGTACTTC.

V is TRBV7-2 and J is TRBJ2-3; tentative D call: TRBD2 (6 bases). V shed 2 bases and J shed 0 bases, with 15 bases lying between them. Germline V gene lookup returns CDR1 SGHTA and CDR2 FQGNSA. The CDR3 has 17 residues. The CDR3 nucleotides read TGTGCCAGCAGCTTAACGGACCCTGGGACTAGCACAGATACGCAGTATTTT. Its translation: CASSLTDPGTSTDTQYF.

V and J are TRBV27 and TRBJ1-2; 11 positions agree with TRBD1. This CDR3 comprises 14 residues. J gave up 8 bases and V 6 bases, and 8 bases lay outside the gene matches. Germline V gives CDR1 MNHEY, CDR2 SMNVEV (reference sequence). CDR3 DNA: TGTGCCAGCAGCCGGGACAGGGGGTTGAAGGGCTACACCTTC. It yields the protein CASSRDRGLKGYTF.

The genes are TRBV4-1 and TRBJ1-6; D is unclear. This CDR3 contains 16 residues. From germline, CDR1 is MGHRA and CDR2 YSYEKL. Trimming shortened V by 0 bases and J by 8 bases, and 14 bases separated the two germline ends. CDR3 loop: CASSQDPDPRDSPLHF. In DNA, the CDR3 is TGCGCCAGCAGCCAAGATCCCGACCCCCGGGATTCACCCCTCCACTTT.

This clone showed up just once. The chain is built from TRBV3-1 (or the pseudogene TRBV3-2) and TRBJ1-4, with 7 bases identical to TRBD1. The CDR3 covers 17 residues. The J segment lost 0 bases and the V segment lost 4 bases, leaving 8 bases of the junction unmatched. Germline CDR1 and CDR2: LGHDT and YNNKEL (reference sequence). The CDR3 loop is CASSLQGKGATNEKLFF. CDR3 coding DNA: TGTGCCAGCAGCCTACAGGGGAAAGGTGCAACTAATGAAAAACTGTTTTTT.

The chain recombines TRBV27 with TRBJ1-5; no reliable D call. V shed 8 bases and J shed 0 bases, with 11 bases lying between them. Germline lookup yields CDR1 MNHEY and CDR2 SMNVEV (reference sequence). The CDR3 is 14 amino acids. CDR3: CASGAGYSNQPQHF. CDR3 nucleotides: TGTGCCAGCGGCGCGGGGTATAGCAATCAGCCCCAGCATTTT.

The V call is TRBV18, the J call TRBJ1-1, with TRBD1 matching over 7 bases. J gave up 5 bases and V 4 bases, and 7 bases lay outside the gene matches. The CDR3 runs to 14 residues. CDR1 and CDR2 from the germline V gene are KGHSH and LQKENI. The CDR3 DNA sequence: TGTGCCAGCTCACAGGACAGGACGTGGACTGAAGCTTTCTTT. This encodes CASSQDRTWTEAFF. The whole variable domain, remainder taken from reference TRBV18 and TRBJ1-1, is NAGVMQNPRHLVRRRGQEARLRCSPMKGHSHVYWYRQLPEEGLKFMVYLQKENIIDESGMPKERFSAEFPKEGPSILRIQQVVRGDSAAYFCASSQDRTWTEAFFGQGTRLTVV.

The rearrangement links TRBV19 to TRBJ1-1; D unclear. The CDR3 has 13 residues. Trimming shortened V by 3 bases and J by 2 bases, and 7 bases separated the two germline ends. The germline gives CDR1 LNHDA, CDR2 SQIVND (reference sequence). This CDR3 reads CASSIFGNTEAFF. The CDR3 DNA follows: TGTGCCAGTAGTATTTTTGGCAACACTGAAGCTTTCTTT.

The chain employs TRBV7-2 and TRBJ2-7; D unclear. The V gene lost 0 bases and the J gene lost 4 bases, with 10 bases spanning the gap. CDR1 SGHTA and CDR2 FQGNSA come from the germline V gene. This CDR3 contains 14 residues. The CDR3 nucleotides read TGTGCCAGCAGCTTAGCGTCAACGGTTTACGAGCAGTACTTC. It is translated as CASSLASTVYEQYF.